This entry concerns a single T cell receptor (beta chain). The entry originates in a study of blood T cell repertoires in COVID-19. About the research overall: The study drew acute and convalescent COVID-19 samples from the United States, Italy and Spain. Nucleic acid was either cDNA or gDNA, and it came from T cells, B-cell-depleted T cells, or PBMCs.

Original processing methods: Estimates of nucleated cell counts were drawn from the amplification of reference gene primers. Libraries were prepared by immunoSEQ multiplex PCR; TCRdb keeps only in-frame clonotypes and omits some of them. The V and J calls and the clone size are those of that table, but D and trimming were determined from the DNA. The table shows fewer than 500,000 clones, with about 89% occurring only once. From germline, CDR1 is MGHRA and CDR2 YSYEKL. The CDR3 runs to 14 residues. V gave up 2 bases and J gave up 8 bases, with 15 bases separating them. Sequencing was done on a sample of peripheral blood. V and J are TRBV4-1 and TRBJ1-1, with a tentative D call TRBD1 (6 bases). This receptor was obtained from a woman aged 25-40 years with acute or convalescent COVID-19. DNA for the CDR3: TGCGCCAGCAGCCAATTACAGGGTTCTAGAGAAGCTTTCTTT. Translated, it gives CASSQLQGSREAFF.